This TCR beta chain was sequenced in a study of technical replicates of blood from a few donors. This CDR3 is 14 amino acids long. Germline assignment: CDR1 GTSNPN and CDR2 SVGIG (reference sequence). Germline trimming cut 7 bases from V and 4 bases from J; bases unmatched to any gene: 2. Only in-frame clones appear in the TCRdb table, and some are missing; sequencing was by immunoSEQ multiplex PCR. The sample lists approximately 76,000 clones, 80% to 90% seen once, with 4.5% to 6% in the top ten. The chain carries TRBV30 and TRBJ2-2; TRBD2 matches 14 bases. The sequence was collected from a human donor in good health. Some clones in this sample may be carry-over from other donors' samples. Source material: PBMCs. The CDR3 sequence: CASGLAGVTGELFF. The CDR3 DNA sequence: TGTGCCTCGGGACTAGCGGGAGTCACCGGGGAGCTGTTTTTT.